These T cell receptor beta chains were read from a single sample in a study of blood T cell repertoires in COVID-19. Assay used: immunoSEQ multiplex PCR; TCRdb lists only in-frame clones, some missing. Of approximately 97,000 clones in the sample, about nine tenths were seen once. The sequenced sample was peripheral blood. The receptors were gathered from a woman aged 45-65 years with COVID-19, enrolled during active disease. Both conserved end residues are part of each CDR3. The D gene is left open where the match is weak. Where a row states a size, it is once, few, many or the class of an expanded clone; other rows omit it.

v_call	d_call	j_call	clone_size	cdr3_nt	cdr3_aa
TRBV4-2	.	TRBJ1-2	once	TGTGCCAGCAGCCAATTAGAATTTGATGGCTACACCTTC	CASSQLEFDGYTF
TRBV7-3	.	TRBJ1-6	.	TGTGCCAGCAGCTTAGGAGGGCCTTACGAGAATTCACCCCTCCACTTT	CASSLGGPYENSPLHF
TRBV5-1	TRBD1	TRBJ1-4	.	TGCGCCAGCAGCGGGGGACAGGCAACTAATGAAAAACTGTTTTTT	CASSGGQATNEKLFF
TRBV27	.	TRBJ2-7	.	TGTGCCAGCAGTTTAATCGGGGGATCCTACGAGCAGTACTTC	CASSLIGGSYEQYF
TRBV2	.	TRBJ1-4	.	TGTGCCAGCAGCGACCAGGGCCAGGCTAATGAAAAACTGTTTTTT	CASSDQGQANEKLFF
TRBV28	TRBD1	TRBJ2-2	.	TGTGCCAGCAGTTTGAGGACAGGCTATACCGGGGAGCTGTTTTTT	CASSLRTGYTGELFF
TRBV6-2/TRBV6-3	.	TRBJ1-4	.	TGTGCCAGCAGTTACGGAATCGGAGATGCTAATGAAAAACTGTTTTTT	CASSYGIGDANEKLFF
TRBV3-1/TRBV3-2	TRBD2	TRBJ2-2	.	TGTGCCAGCAGCCCTGGGACAAGCCAGGGGACTAGCTTATCCCCGGGGACGGGGGAGCTGTTTTTT	CASSPGTSQGTSLSPGTGELFF
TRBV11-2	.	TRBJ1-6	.	TGTGCCAGCAGCTTAGGTACACCCCTCCACTTT	CASSLGTPLHF
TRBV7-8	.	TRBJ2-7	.	TGTGCCAGCAGCTTAGAGACTGGCTACGAGCAGTACTTC	CASSLETGYEQYF
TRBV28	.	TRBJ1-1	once	TGTGCCAGCAGCCCACACACAGAGAACACTGAAGCTTTCTTT	CASSPHTENTEAFF
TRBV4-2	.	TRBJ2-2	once	TGTGCCAGCAGACGTCTGGGGGGGGCCGACACCGGGGAGCTGTTTTTT	CASRRLGGADTGELFF
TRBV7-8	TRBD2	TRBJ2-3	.	TGTGCCAGCAGCCAAACCGGGACTAGCGGGGGACCTCCCGGAGATACGCAGTATTTT	CASSQTGTSGGPPGDTQYF
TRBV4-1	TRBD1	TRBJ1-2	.	TGCGCCAGCAGCCAAGGGGGCCGGACAGGGGGCTCTGGCTACACCTTC	CASSQGGRTGGSGYTF
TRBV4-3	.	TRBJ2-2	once	TGCGCCAGCAGTCCCGGGACATACGACACCGGGGAGCTGTTTTTT	CASSPGTYDTGELFF
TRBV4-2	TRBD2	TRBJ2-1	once	TGTGCCAGCAGCCAAGATCGGGTGGCGGGGGGGCGTGGTGAGCAGTTCTTC	CASSQDRVAGGRGEQFF
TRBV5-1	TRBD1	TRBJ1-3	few	TGCGCCAGCAGCCCGGACAGGGCCGGAAACACCATATATTTT	CASSPDRAGNTIYF
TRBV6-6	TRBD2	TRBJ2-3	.	TGTGCCAGCAGTTACTCTCCAGCGGGGGGGACGGATACGCAGTATTTT	CASSYSPAGGTDTQYF
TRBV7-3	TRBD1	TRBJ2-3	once	TGTGCCAGCAGCCCGAATGGACAGGGTATAGATACGCAGTATTTT	CASSPNGQGIDTQYF
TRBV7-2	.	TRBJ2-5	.	TGTGCCAGCAGCGTTAGAGAGTTGCCGGAGACCCAGTACTTC	CASSVRELPETQYF
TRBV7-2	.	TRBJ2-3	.	TGTGCCAGCAGCCCCCGAGTCGGCACAGATACGCAGTATTTT	CASSPRVGTDTQYF
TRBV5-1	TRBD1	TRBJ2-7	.	TGCGCCAGCAGCGCCGGACAGGGTACCTACGAGCAGTACTTC	CASSAGQGTYEQYF
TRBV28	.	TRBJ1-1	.	TGTGCCAGTACAGGGATCAGAACTGAAGCTTTCTTT	CASTGIRTEAFF
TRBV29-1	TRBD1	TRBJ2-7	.	TGCAGCGTCCGGACAGGGAGCTACGAGCAGTACTTC	CSVRTGSYEQYF